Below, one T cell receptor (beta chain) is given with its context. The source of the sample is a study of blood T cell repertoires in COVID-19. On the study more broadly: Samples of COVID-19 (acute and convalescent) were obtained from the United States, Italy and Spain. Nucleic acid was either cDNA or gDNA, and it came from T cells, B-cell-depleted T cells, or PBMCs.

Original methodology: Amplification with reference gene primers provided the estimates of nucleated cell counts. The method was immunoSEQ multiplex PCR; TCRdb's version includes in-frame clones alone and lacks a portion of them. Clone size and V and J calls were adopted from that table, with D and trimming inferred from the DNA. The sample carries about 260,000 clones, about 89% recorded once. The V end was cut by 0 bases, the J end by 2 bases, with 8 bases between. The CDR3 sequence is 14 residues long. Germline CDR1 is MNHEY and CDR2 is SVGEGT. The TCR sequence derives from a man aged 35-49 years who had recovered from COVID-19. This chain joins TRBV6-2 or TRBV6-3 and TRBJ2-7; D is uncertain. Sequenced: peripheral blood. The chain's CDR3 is CASSYSHSTYEQYF. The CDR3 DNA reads TGTGCCAGCAGTTACTCCCACAGTACCTACGAGCAGTACTTC.